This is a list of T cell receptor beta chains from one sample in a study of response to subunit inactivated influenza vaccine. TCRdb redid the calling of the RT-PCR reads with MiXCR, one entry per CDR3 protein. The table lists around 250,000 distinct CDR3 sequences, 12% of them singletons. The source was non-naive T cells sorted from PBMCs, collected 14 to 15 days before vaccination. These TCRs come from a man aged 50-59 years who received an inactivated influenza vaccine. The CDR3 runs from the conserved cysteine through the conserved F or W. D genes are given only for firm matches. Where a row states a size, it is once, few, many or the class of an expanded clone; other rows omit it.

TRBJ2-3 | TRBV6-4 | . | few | CASARGGSTDTQYF | TGTGCCAGCGCCCGAGGAGGGAGCACAGATACGCAGTATTTT
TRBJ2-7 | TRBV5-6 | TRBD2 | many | CASSVVVTGTSGSEQYF | TGTGCCAGCAGCGTGGTGGTAACCGGGACTAGCGGGAGCGAGCAGTACTTC
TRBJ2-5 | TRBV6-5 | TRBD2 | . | CASSSQGGVYETQYF | TGTGCCAGCAGTTCTCAGGGAGGGGTATACGAGACCCAGTACTTC
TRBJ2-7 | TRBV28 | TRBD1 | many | CASRGTGRGYEQYF | TGTGCCAGCAGGGGGACAGGGAGAGGCTACGAGCAGTACTTC
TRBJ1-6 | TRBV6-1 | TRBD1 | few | CASSTRTGKNSPLHF | TGTGCCAGCAGTACCCGGACAGGAAAAAATTCACCCCTCCACTTT
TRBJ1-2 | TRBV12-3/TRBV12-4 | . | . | CASSPIGRAFDYGYTF | TGTGCCAGCAGTCCGATTGGGAGAGCTTTTGATTATGGCTACACCTTC
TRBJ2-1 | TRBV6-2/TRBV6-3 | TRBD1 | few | CASSYSGTGNNEQFF | TGTGCCAGCAGTTACTCCGGGACAGGGAACAATGAGCAGTTCTTC
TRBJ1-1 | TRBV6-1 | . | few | CASSRPSGSATEAFF | TGTGCCAGCAGTCGTCCCTCAGGGTCGGCCACTGAAGCTTTCTTT
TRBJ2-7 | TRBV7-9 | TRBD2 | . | CASTVAGGSGSYEQYF | TGTGCCAGCACCGTAGCGGGGGGGAGTGGGAGCTACGAGCAGTACTTC
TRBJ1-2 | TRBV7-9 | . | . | CASSLGTSGYTF | TGTGCCAGCAGCTTAGGGACATCAGGCTACACCTTC
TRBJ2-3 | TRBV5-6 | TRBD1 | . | CASSLVWDRGSDTQYF | TGTGCCAGCAGCTTGGTGTGGGACAGGGGATCAGATACGCAGTATTTT
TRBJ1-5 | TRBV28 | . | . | CASSSKTGTPRNQPQHF | TGTGCCAGCAGTTCGAAAACCGGGACACCTCGCAATCAGCCCCAGCATTTT
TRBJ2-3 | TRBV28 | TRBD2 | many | CASRIRLAGSITDTQYF | TGTGCCAGCAGGATCCGACTAGCGGGGAGTATCACAGATACGCAGTATTTT
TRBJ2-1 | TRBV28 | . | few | CASRSNNEQFF | TGTGCCAGCAGGTCTAACAATGAGCAGTTCTTC
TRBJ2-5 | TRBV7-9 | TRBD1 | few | CASSFDLGGWETQYF | TGTGCCAGCAGCTTTGACTTAGGGGGCTGGGAGACCCAGTACTTC
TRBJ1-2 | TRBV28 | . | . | CASSLIGYGYTF | TGTGCCAGCAGTTTGATTGGCTATGGCTACACCTTC
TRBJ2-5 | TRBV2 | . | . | CASSRVRETQYF | TGTGCCAGCAGCAGGGTTAGAGAGACCCAGTACTTC
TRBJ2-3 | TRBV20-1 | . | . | CSATRGASSTDTQYF | TGCAGTGCTACCAGGGGGGCCTCTAGCACAGATACGCAGTATTTT
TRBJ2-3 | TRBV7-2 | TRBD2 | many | CASRRTGGIDTQYF | TGTGCCAGCAGGAGGACCGGGGGGATAGATACGCAGTATTTT
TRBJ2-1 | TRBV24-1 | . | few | CATSDRGSYNEQFF | TGTGCCACCAGTGACAGGGGCTCCTACAATGAGCAGTTCTTC
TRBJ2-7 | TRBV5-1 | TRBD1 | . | CASSLTPGQSFYEQYF | TGCGCCAGCAGCCTCACACCGGGACAGTCCTTTTACGAGCAGTACTTC
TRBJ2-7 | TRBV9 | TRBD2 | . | CASSVDGTSLYEQYF | TGTGCCAGCAGCGTAGACGGGACTAGCCTCTACGAGCAGTACTTC
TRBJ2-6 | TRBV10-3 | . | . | CASFSGANVLTF | TGTGCCTCCTTCTCTGGGGCCAACGTCCTGACTTTC
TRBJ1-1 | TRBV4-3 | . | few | CASSQFVGQSNTEAFF | TGCGCCAGCAGCCAATTTGTCGGACAGTCGAACACTGAAGCTTTCTTT
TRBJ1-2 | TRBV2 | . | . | CASNRDPQGGYTF | TGTGCCAGCAATAGAGATCCCCAGGGCGGCTACACCTTC
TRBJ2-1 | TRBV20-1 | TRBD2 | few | CSARAIRTGLAATNEQFF | TGCAGTGCTAGAGCCATCCGCACGGGACTAGCGGCTACCAATGAGCAGTTCTTC
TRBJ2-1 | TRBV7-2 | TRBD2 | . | CASSDGTSGGDEQFF | TGTGCCAGCAGCGACGGGACTAGCGGGGGGGATGAGCAGTTCTTC
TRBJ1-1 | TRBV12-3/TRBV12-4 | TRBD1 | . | CASSRGGSGETEAFF | TGTGCCAGCAGCAGGGGGGGCTCGGGGGAGACTGAAGCTTTCTTT
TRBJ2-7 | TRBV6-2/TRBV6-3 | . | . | CASNQGPEQYF | TGTGCCAGCAACCAAGGGCCCGAGCAGTACTTC
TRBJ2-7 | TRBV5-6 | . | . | CASSLRGTNEQYF | TGTGCCAGCAGCTTGCGCGGAACCAACGAGCAGTACTTC
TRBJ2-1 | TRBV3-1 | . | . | CASKGSGEQFF | TGTGCCAGCAAGGGCTCTGGTGAGCAGTTCTTC
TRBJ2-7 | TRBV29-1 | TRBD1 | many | CSVGQGLYEQYF | TGCAGCGTGGGACAGGGGTTATACGAGCAGTACTTC
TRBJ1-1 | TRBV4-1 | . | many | CASSQIGRREAFF | TGCGCCAGCAGCCAGATCGGCAGGCGTGAAGCTTTCTTT
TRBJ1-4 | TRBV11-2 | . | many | CASSFVRSATNEKLFF | TGTGCCAGCAGCTTTGTGCGCAGTGCAACTAATGAAAAACTGTTTTTT
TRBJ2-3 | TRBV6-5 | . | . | CASSSTDTDTQYF | TGTGCCAGCAGTTCGACTGACACAGATACGCAGTATTTT
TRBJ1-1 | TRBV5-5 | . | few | CASSSPGGGGDTEAFF | TGTGCCAGCAGCTCCCCGGGGGGCGGAGGAGACACTGAAGCTTTCTTT
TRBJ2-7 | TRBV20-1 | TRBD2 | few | CSASSGTSGTYEQYF | TGCAGTGCTAGCTCCGGGACTAGCGGAACCTACGAGCAGTACTTC
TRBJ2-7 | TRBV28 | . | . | CASSLMRRRGIDEQYF | TGTGCCAGCAGTTTGATGCGAAGGAGGGGTATCGACGAGCAGTACTTC
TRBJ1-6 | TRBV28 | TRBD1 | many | CASSFPHRGNSPLHF | TGTGCCAGCAGTTTCCCCCACAGGGGTAATTCACCCCTCCACTTT
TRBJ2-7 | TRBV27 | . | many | CASSPYHDPSYEQYF | TGTGCCAGCAGTCCTTATCACGACCCCTCCTACGAGCAGTACTTC
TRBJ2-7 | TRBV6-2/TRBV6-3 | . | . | CASRQLGGLLYEQYF | TGTGCCAGCAGACAACTCGGGGGCCTCCTCTACGAGCAGTACTTC
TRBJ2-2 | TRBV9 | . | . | CASSPWTDSVTGELFF | TGTGCCAGCAGCCCATGGACAGATTCTGTTACCGGGGAGCTGTTTTTT
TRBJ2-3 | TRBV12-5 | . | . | CASGHDTDTQYF | TGTGCTAGTGGCCATGACACAGATACGCAGTATTTT
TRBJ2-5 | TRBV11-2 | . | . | CASSLVPSLGGETQYF | TGTGCCAGCAGCTTAGTTCCTAGCTTAGGCGGGGAGACCCAGTACTTC
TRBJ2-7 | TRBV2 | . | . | CASSDYSSGYEQYF | TGTGCCAGCAGTGACTACTCCAGCGGCTACGAGCAGTACTTC